A selection of T cell receptor beta chains follows, all from one sample in a study of shared clonotypes between healthy human individuals. Assay: immunoSEQ multiplex PCR; the TCRdb copy retains only in-frame clones and omits some. The data show over 95,000 clones, with about two thirds seen just once and about 26% held by the top ten. Material: memory CD8+ T cells sorted from blood. The receptors shown here come from a young woman in good health. Both conserved end residues are part of each CDR3. D genes are given only for firm matches. Rows may omit the clone size; those that give it use once, few, many or a size class.

J	D	V	size	CDR3	DNA
TRBJ2-7	TRBD2	TRBV27	.	CASRNGDGRTYEQYF	TGTGCCAGCAGGAATGGTGACGGGAGGACCTACGAGCAGTACTTC
TRBJ1-5	.	TRBV10-3	few	CAISAPGTNQPQHF	TGTGCCATCAGTGCCCCAGGGACCAATCAGCCCCAGCATTTT
TRBJ1-5	TRBD1	TRBV7-9	.	CASSPFTGGGNQPQHF	TGTGCCAGCAGCCCCTTTACAGGGGGAGGCAATCAGCCCCAGCATTTT
TRBJ2-7	TRBD1	TRBV28	.	CASSPGTGPVYEQYF	TGTGCCAGCAGTCCGGGGACAGGCCCTGTCTACGAGCAGTACTTC
TRBJ2-1	.	TRBV20-1	.	CSANSGQFF	TGCAGTGCTAATTCGGGGCAGTTCTTC
TRBJ2-5	TRBD2	TRBV7-7	.	CASSLAFPGGGGTQYF	TGTGCCAGCAGCTTAGCGTTTCCGGGAGGCGGAGGGACCCAGTACTTC
TRBJ2-5	TRBD2	TRBV5-4	.	CASSSSGGKTQYF	TGTGCCAGCAGCTCTAGCGGGGGGAAGACCCAGTACTTC
TRBJ1-2	TRBD1	TRBV2	.	CASSGQTGGSGYTF	TGTGCCAGCAGTGGGCAAACAGGGGGCAGTGGCTACACCTTC
TRBJ2-7	.	TRBV6-1	.	CASSPADGPYEQYF	TGTGCCAGCAGCCCTGCGGACGGTCCCTACGAGCAGTACTTC
TRBJ1-4	.	TRBV4-1	.	CASSQLGEKLFF	TGCGCCAGCAGCCAACTCGGGGAAAAACTGTTTTTT
TRBJ1-6	TRBD1	TRBV9	.	CASSFSRDRGNSPLHF	TGTGCCAGCAGCTTTAGCCGGGACAGGGGAAATTCACCCCTCCACTTT
TRBJ2-1	TRBD1	TRBV25-1	.	CASSLTRQGLHEQFF	TGTGCCAGCAGTCTGACGCGACAGGGTCTCCATGAGCAGTTCTTC
TRBJ2-5	.	TRBV5-1	.	CASSTGLGAEETQYF	TGCGCCAGCAGCACCGGATTGGGCGCTGAGGAGACCCAGTACTTC
TRBJ2-7	.	TRBV13	.	CASSLGQGRVYEQYF	TGTGCCAGCAGCTTAGGCCAGGGCCGAGTCTACGAGCAGTACTTC
TRBJ2-7	TRBD1	TRBV4-1	few	CASSPYGQGAGEQYF	TGCGCCAGCAGCCCCTACGGACAGGGGGCAGGCGAGCAGTACTTC
TRBJ2-1	TRBD2	TRBV7-9	.	CASSSGGEQFF	TGTGCCAGCAGCTCGGGGGGTGAGCAGTTCTTC
TRBJ1-4	.	TRBV7-6	.	CASSLVPIGTTGDEKLFF	TGTGCCAGCAGCTTAGTTCCGATTGGGACCACCGGGGATGAAAAACTGTTTTTT
TRBJ2-6	.	TRBV4-2	.	CASSPILQGSSGANVLTF	TGTGCCAGCAGCCCGATTTTACAGGGCAGCTCTGGGGCCAACGTCCTGACTTTC
TRBJ2-7	.	TRBV7-8	.	CASSESSYEQYF	TGTGCCAGCAGCGAGAGCTCCTACGAGCAGTACTTC
TRBJ2-2	.	TRBV19	.	CASSIWHSNTGELFF	TGTGCCAGTAGTATCTGGCACTCGAACACCGGGGAGCTGTTTTTT
TRBJ2-1	.	TRBV5-1	.	CASSSSEYNEQFF	TGCGCCAGCAGCTCGTCAGAGTACAATGAGCAGTTCTTC
TRBJ2-1	TRBD2	TRBV6-1	.	CASSAASGSYNEQFF	TGTGCCAGCAGTGCGGCTAGCGGGAGCTACAATGAGCAGTTCTTC
TRBJ2-6	TRBD2	TRBV6-4	many	CASSDSSGSGANVLTF	TGTGCCAGCAGTGACTCTAGCGGGTCTGGGGCCAACGTCCTGACTTTC
TRBJ2-5	TRBD1	TRBV28	many	CASIPTGGEVETQYF	TGTGCCAGCATTCCCACAGGGGGCGAGGTAGAGACCCAGTACTTC
TRBJ2-7	.	TRBV28	.	CASSLVQAYEQYF	TGTGCCAGCAGTTTGGTCCAAGCCTACGAGCAGTACTTC
TRBJ2-3	TRBD2	TRBV6-5	.	CASYTRAGVMDTQYF	TGTGCCAGCTATACAAGAGCGGGAGTTATGGATACGCAGTATTTT
TRBJ2-2	.	TRBV7-8	.	CASSPARNTGELFF	TGTGCCAGCAGCCCAGCCAGGAACACCGGGGAGCTGTTTTTT
TRBJ2-7	.	TRBV4-2	once	CASSQERGGYEQYF	TGTGCCAGCAGCCAAGAAAGGGGGGGCTACGAGCAGTACTTC
TRBJ2-1	TRBD1	TRBV11-3	.	CASSPGTGDSNEQFF	TGTGCCAGCAGCCCCGGGACAGGAGACAGCAATGAGCAGTTCTTC
TRBJ1-2	.	TRBV5-1	.	CASRVLTPGLNYGYTF	TGCGCCAGCAGAGTCCTTACACCCGGTTTGAACTATGGCTACACCTTC
TRBJ2-1	.	TRBV5-6	.	CASSLENAYNEQFF	TGTGCCAGCAGCTTGGAGAATGCCTACAATGAGCAGTTCTTC
TRBJ2-3	.	TRBV2	.	CASLTGVLRDEARAGTQYF	TGTGCCAGCCTTACAGGGGTTTTGCGGGACGAGGCCAGAGCTGGTACGCAGTATTTT
TRBJ2-1	.	TRBV30	.	CATRKYNEQFF	TGTGCCACCCGAAAGTACAATGAGCAGTTCTTC
TRBJ2-3	TRBD1	TRBV10-3	.	CAISEGQADTDTQYF	TGTGCCATCAGTGAGGGACAGGCAGACACAGATACGCAGTATTTT
TRBJ1-1	.	TRBV28	.	CASSLWPREQAFF	TGTGCCAGCAGTTTATGGCCCAGGGAACAAGCTTTCTTT
TRBJ2-3	TRBD1	TRBV7-9	few	CASRGQGTTDTQYF	TGTGCCAGCAGAGGACAGGGGACCACAGATACGCAGTATTTT
TRBJ2-5	TRBD2	TRBV7-9	once	CASSPFIRGPGGETQYF	TGTGCCAGCAGCCCGTTTATACGAGGACCGGGAGGGGAGACCCAGTACTTC
TRBJ1-2	.	TRBV9	few	CASSVGQATYGYTF	TGTGCCAGCAGCGTAGGACAGGCGACGTATGGCTACACCTTC
TRBJ2-7	.	TRBV27	.	CASSTDRFNEQYF	TGTGCCAGCAGCACCGACAGGTTCAACGAGCAGTACTTC
TRBJ2-7	TRBD2	TRBV7-9	few	CASSPRRLAGGPYEQYF	TGTGCCAGCAGCCCGCGGAGATTAGCGGGAGGGCCTTACGAGCAGTACTTC
TRBJ2-7	TRBD2	TRBV28	.	CASSLFLPSEGLAGYGFYEQYF	TGTGCCAGCAGTTTATTCCTCCCCTCCGAGGGACTAGCGGGATACGGGTTCTACGAGCAGTACTTC
TRBJ2-4	TRBD2	TRBV11-2	.	CASAGLAGWNIQYF	TGTGCCAGCGCCGGACTAGCCGGGTGGAACATTCAGTACTTC
TRBJ2-7	.	TRBV27	.	CASSSSLGYEQYF	TGTGCCAGCAGTTCCTCCCTAGGCTACGAGCAGTACTTC
TRBJ2-3	.	TRBV27	.	CASSLFHASTDTQYF	TGTGCCAGCAGTTTGTTCCATGCTAGCACAGATACGCAGTATTTT
TRBJ2-1	.	TRBV27	.	CAAGIQGFEQFF	TGTGCCGCCGGAATACAGGGTTTTGAGCAGTTCTTC
TRBJ1-1	TRBD1	TRBV19	.	CASSIATGGNTEAFF	TGTGCCAGTAGTATCGCAACAGGGGGGAACACTGAAGCTTTCTTT
TRBJ1-2	.	TRBV6-4	once	CASSPGHLNYGYTF	TGTGCCAGCAGTCCGGGACATTTAAACTATGGCTACACCTTC
TRBJ1-4	.	TRBV15	.	CATSRSEKLFF	TGTGCCACCAGCAGAAGTGAAAAACTGTTTTTT
TRBJ1-1	.	TRBV7-7	.	CASSLNPALRDHTEAFF	TGTGCCAGCAGCTTAAACCCCGCTCTCCGGGACCACACTGAAGCTTTCTTT
TRBJ2-7	.	TRBV27	few	CASSPRQGGLYEQYF	TGTGCCAGCAGTCCACGACAGGGAGGGTTATACGAGCAGTACTTC
TRBJ1-1	.	TRBV7-9	few	CASSPEDRITEAFF	TGTGCCAGCAGCCCTGAAGACAGAATCACTGAAGCTTTCTTT
TRBJ2-3	.	TRBV19	.	CAQGNSRLDTQYF	TGTGCCCAGGGGAATTCACGTCTAGATACGCAGTATTTT
TRBJ2-6	.	TRBV7-9	.	CASSSLSGANVLTF	TGTGCCAGCAGCTCCCTCTCTGGGGCCAACGTCCTGACTTTC
TRBJ2-7	.	TRBV15	.	CATSRGQGLTYEQYF	TGTGCCACCAGCAGAGGGCAGGGGCTAACCTACGAGCAGTACTTC
TRBJ2-7	.	TRBV4-2	many	CASSQAGPEGTASYEQYF	TGTGCCAGCAGCCAAGCCGGACCCGAGGGAACAGCTTCCTACGAGCAGTACTTC
TRBJ1-5	TRBD1	TRBV10-3	.	CAISEHTGGRQPQHF	TGTGCCATCAGTGAACATACAGGGGGCAGGCAGCCCCAGCATTTT
TRBJ2-1	TRBD2	TRBV7-9	many	CASSPSRLAGSYNEQFF	TGTGCCAGCAGCCCATCCCGACTAGCGGGATCCTACAATGAGCAGTTCTTC
TRBJ2-7	TRBD2	TRBV4-1	.	CASSPGRLGLAGSSNNYEQYF	TGCGCCAGCAGCCCCGGCCGACTAGGACTAGCGGGGAGCTCAAACAACTACGAGCAGTACTTC